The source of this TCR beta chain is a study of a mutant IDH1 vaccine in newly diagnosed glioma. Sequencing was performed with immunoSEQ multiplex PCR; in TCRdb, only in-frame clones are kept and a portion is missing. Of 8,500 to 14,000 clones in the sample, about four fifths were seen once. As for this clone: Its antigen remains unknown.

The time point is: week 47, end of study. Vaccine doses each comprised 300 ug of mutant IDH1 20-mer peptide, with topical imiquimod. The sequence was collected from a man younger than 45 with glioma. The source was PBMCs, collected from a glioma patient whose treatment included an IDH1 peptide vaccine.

CDR3 nucleotide sequence: TGTGCCAGCAGCTTCACCGTGAACACTGAAGCTTTCTTT. Translation gives CASSFTVNTEAFF. The chain couples TRBV11-3 to TRBJ1-1; D uncertain. Germline V gene sequence: CDR1 SGHNT, CDR2 YENEEA. The CDR3 runs 13 residues. The V end lost 3 bases, the J end lost 0 bases, and 5 bases lay between the germline ends.